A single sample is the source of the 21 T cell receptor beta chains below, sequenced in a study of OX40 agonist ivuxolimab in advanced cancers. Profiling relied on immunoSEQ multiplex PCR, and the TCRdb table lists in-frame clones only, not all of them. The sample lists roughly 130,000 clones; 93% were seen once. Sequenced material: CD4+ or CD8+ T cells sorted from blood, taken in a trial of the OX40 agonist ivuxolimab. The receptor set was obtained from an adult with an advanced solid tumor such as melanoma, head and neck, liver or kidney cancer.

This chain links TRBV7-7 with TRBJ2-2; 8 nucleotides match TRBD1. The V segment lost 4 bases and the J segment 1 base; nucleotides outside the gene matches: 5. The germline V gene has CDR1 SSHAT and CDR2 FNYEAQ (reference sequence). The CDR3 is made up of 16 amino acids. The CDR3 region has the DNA TGTGCCAGCAGCTCGCGGACAGGGTTGAACACCGGGGAGCTGTTTTTT. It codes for CASSSRTGLNTGELFF.

Here the CDR3 DNA reads TGTGCCAGCAGCTTAGCTGCCGGGACTAGCCATGAGCAGTTCTTC. It is translated as CASSLAAGTSHEQFF. The chain has TRBV7-6 and TRBJ2-1; 9 nucleotides align to TRBD2. The germline gives CDR1 SGHVS, CDR2 FNYEAQ. V lost 0 bases, J lost 8 bases, and 5 bases stayed unmatched. The CDR3 spans 15 residues.

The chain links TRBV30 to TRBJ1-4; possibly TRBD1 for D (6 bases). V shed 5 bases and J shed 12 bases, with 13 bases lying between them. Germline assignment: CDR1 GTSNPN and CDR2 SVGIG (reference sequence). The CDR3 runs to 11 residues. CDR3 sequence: CAWLTGHQLFF. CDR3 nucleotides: TGTGCCTGGCTAACAGGGCATCAACTGTTTTTT.

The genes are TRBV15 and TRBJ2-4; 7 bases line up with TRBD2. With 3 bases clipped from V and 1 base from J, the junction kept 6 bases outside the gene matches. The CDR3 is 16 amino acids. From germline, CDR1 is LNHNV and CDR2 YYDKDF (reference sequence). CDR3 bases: TGTGCCACCAGCAGGGGAGGGGTAGGCGCCAAAAACATTCAGTACTTC. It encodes CATSRGGVGAKNIQYF. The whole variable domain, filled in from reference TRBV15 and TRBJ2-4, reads DAMVIQNPRYQVTQFGKPVTLSCSQTLNHNVMYWYQQKSSQAPKLLFHYYDKDFNNEADTPDNFQSRRPNTSFCFLDIRSPGLGDTAMYLCATSRGGVGAKNIQYFGAGTRLSVL.

The CDR3 nucleotides read TGTGCCAGCAGCGACAGGGTCAACCAGCATTTT. This translates into CASSDRVNQHF. The chain employs TRBV6-5 and TRBJ1-5; TRBD1 agrees at 7 bases. CDR3 length: 11 amino acids. Trimming removed 6 bases from V and 12 bases from J; junction bases left unmatched: 5. Germline V gene sequence: CDR1 MNHEY, CDR2 SVGAGI.

CDR3 DNA sequence: TGTGCCAGTAGTATAGACGGGACATCGAGACAGCCCCAGCATTTT. Translation gives CASSIDGTSRQPQHF. The chain recombines TRBV19 with TRBJ1-5; weak D call: TRBD1 (6 bases). V was clipped by 0 bases and J by 7 bases, with 13 bases between them. In germline, CDR1 is LNHDA, CDR2 SQIVND (reference sequence). This CDR3 contains 15 residues.

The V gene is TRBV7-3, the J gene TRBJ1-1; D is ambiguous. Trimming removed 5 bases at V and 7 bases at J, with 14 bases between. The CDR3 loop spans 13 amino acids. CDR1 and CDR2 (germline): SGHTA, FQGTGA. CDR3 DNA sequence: TGTGCCAGCAGCCAAAAGGCTGGGGTTGAAGCTTTCTTT. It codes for CASSQKAGVEAFF.

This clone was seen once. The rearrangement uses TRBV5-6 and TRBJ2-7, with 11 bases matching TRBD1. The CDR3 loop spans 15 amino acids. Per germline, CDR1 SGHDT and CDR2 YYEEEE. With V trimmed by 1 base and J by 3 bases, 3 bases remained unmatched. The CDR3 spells CASSLQGTGGYEQYF. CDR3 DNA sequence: TGTGCCAGCAGCTTGCAGGGGACAGGGGGCTACGAGCAGTACTTC.

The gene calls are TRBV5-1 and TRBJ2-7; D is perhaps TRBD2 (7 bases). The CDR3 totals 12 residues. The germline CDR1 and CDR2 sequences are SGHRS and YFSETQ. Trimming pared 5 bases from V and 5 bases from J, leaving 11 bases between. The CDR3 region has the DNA TGCGCCAGCAGGCGGGGGCCAGACGAGCAGTACTTC. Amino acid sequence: CASRRGPDEQYF.

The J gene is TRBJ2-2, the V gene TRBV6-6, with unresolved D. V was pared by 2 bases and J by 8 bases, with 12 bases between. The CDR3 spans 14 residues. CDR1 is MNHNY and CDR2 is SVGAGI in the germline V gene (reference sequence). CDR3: CASSYKVTQGELFF. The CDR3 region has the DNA TGTGCCAGCAGTTACAAAGTAACCCAGGGGGAGCTGTTTTTT.

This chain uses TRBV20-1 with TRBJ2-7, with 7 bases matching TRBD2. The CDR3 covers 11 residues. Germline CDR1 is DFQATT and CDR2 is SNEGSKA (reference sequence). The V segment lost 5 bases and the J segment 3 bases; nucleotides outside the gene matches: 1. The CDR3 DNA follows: TGCAGTGCTCGGGAGGTCTACGAGCAGTACTTC. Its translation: CSAREVYEQYF.

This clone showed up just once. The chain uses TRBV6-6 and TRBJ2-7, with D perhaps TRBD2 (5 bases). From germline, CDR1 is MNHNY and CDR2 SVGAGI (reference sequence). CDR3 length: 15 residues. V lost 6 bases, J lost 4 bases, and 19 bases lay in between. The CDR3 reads CASRPPADRNYEQYF. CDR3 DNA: TGTGCCAGCAGACCACCAGCGGACCGTAATTACGAGCAGTACTTC.

The CDR3 sequence is CASSLVGGNTIYF. In DNA, the CDR3 is TGTGCCAGCAGCTTAGTGGGTGGAAACACCATATATTTT. The chain employs TRBV7-2 and TRBJ1-3; D unclear. The CDR3 is 13 amino acids. The V gene's germline CDR1 is SGHTA and CDR2 FQGNSA. The V end was cut by 1 base, the J end by 3 bases, with 4 bases between.

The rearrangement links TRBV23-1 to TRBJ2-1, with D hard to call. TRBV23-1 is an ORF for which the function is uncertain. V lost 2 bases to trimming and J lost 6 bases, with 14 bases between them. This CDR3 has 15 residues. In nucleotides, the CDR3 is TGCGCCAGCAGTCAACACCCTCACCCCACCAATGAGCAGTTCTTC. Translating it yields CASSQHPHPTNEQFF.

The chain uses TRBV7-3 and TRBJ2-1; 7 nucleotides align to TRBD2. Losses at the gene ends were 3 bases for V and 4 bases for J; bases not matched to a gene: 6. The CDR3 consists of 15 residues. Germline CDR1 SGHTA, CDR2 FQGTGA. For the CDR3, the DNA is TGTGCCAGCAGCTTGCGGGAGACCGCGTACAATGAGCAGTTCTTC. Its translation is CASSLRETAYNEQFF. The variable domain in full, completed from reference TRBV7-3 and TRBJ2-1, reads GAGVSQTPSNKVTEKGKYVELRCDPISGHTALYWYRQSLGQGPEFLIYFQGTGAADDSGLPNDRFFAVRPEGSVSTLKIQRTERGDSAVYLCASSLRETAYNEQFFGPGTRLTVL.

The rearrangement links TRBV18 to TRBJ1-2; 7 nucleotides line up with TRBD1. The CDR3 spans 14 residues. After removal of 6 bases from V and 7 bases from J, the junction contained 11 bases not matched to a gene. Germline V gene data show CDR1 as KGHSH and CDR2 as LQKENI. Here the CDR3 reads CASSPGGEGAGYTF. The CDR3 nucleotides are TGTGCCAGCTCCCCAGGGGGAGAGGGGGCTGGCTACACCTTC. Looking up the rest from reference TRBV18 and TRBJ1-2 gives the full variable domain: NAGVMQNPRHLVRRRGQEARLRCSPMKGHSHVYWYRQLPEEGLKFMVYLQKENIIDESGMPKERFSAEFPKEGPSILRIQQVVRGDSAAYFCASSPGGEGAGYTFGSGTRLTVV.

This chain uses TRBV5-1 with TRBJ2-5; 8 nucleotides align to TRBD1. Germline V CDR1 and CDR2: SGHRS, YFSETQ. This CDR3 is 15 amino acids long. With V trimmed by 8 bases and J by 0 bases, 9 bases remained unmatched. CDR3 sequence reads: CASQGGTGYQETQYF. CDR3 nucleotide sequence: TGCGCCAGTCAAGGTGGGACAGGCTACCAAGAGACCCAGTACTTC. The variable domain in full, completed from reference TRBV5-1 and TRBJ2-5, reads KAGVTQTPRYLIKTRGQQVTLSCSPISGHRSVSWYQQTPGQGLQFLFEYFSETQRNKGNFPGRFSGRQFSNSRSEMNVSTLELGDSALYLCASQGGTGYQETQYFGPGTRLLVL.

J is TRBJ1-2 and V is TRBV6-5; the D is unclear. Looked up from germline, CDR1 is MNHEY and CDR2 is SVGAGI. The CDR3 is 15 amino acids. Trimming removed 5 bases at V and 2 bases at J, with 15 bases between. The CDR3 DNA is TGTGCCAGCAGTCCCGAACACTCCGTCAACTATGGCTACACCTTC. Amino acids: CASSPEHSVNYGYTF.

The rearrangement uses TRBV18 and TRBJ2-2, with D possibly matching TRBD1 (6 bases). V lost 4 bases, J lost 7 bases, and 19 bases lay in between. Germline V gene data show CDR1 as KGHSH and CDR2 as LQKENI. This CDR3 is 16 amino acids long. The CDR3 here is CASSLFDGPGDGELFF. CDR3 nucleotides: TGTGCCAGCTCACTCTTCGACGGCCCAGGGGACGGGGAGCTGTTTTTT. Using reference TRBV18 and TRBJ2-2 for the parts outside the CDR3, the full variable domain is NAGVMQNPRHLVRRRGQEARLRCSPMKGHSHVYWYRQLPEEGLKFMVYLQKENIIDESGMPKERFSAEFPKEGPSILRIQQVVRGDSAAYFCASSLFDGPGDGELFFGEGSRLTVL.

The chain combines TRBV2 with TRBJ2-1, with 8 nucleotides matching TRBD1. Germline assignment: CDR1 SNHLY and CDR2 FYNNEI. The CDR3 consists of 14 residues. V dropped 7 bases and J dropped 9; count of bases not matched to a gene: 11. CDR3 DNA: TGTGCCAGCAAAGGGGGTACAGGGGGGACTGAGCAGTTCTTC. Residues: CASKGGTGGTEQFF.

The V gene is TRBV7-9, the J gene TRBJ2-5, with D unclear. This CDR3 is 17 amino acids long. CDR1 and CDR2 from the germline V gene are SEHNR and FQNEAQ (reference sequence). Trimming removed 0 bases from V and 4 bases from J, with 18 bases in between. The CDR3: CASSLARSPGESETQYF. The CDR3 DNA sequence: TGTGCCAGCAGCTTAGCGAGGAGCCCTGGGGAATCAGAGACCCAGTACTTC.